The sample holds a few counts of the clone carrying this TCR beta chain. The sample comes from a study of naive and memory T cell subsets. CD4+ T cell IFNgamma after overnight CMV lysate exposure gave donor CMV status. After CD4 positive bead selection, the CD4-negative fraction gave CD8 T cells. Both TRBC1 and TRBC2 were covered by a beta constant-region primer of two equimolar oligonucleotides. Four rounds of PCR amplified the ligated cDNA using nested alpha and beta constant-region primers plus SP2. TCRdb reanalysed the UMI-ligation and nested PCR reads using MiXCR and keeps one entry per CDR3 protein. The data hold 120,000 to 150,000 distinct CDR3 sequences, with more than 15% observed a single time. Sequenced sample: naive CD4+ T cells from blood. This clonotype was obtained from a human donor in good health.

DNA of the CDR3: TGTGCCAGCAGTGAGTTGGGCGGGAGGGGTTACGAGCAGTACTTC. It translates to CASSELGGRGYEQYF. The gene calls are TRBV25-1 and TRBJ2-7; 9 nucleotides align to TRBD2. There are 15 residues in the CDR3. Germline-derived CDR1 and CDR2 are MGHDK and SYGVNS. Trimming at V came to 3 bases and at J to 4 bases, leaving 7 bases not matched to a gene.